The 21 T cell receptor beta chains below come from one sample, sequenced in a study of blood T cell repertoires in COVID-19. Repertoires were generated with immunoSEQ multiplex PCR, while TCRdb's copy carries only in-frame clones and drops some. The table records roughly 260,000 clones, roughly nine tenths of them present only once. Sample: peripheral blood. These TCRs come from a man aged 35-49 years who had recovered from COVID-19.

The rearrangement joins TRBV2 to TRBJ2-1, with 8 nucleotides matching TRBD2. The length of the CDR3 is 14 residues. J gave up 15 bases and V 10 bases, and 20 bases lay outside the gene matches. The germline CDR1 and CDR2 sequences are SNHLY and FYNNEI. The CDR3: CATATGTSVVGLFF. The CDR3 region has the DNA TGTGCCACCGCGACCGGGACTAGTGTTGTCGGGTTGTTCTTC.

The chain joins TRBV7-6 to TRBJ2-1; possibly TRBD2 for D (6 bases). Per the germline V gene, CDR1 is SGHVS and CDR2 is FNYEAQ. CDR3 size: 12 residues. Trimming shortened V by 5 bases and J by 9 bases, and 11 bases separated the two germline ends. CDR3 sequence reads: CASSQTSREQFF. For the CDR3, the DNA is TGTGCCAGCAGCCAGACTAGTCGTGAGCAGTTCTTC.

This chain connects TRBV7-9 to TRBJ2-3; D is undetermined. Germline V CDR1 and CDR2: SEHNR, FQNEAQ (reference sequence). Trimming removed 5 bases at V and 6 bases at J, with 6 bases between. The CDR3 length is 11 residues. The CDR3 nucleotides read TGTGCCAGCAGCCTCCGGGATACGCAGTATTTT. The encoded protein is CASSLRDTQYF.

CDR3 nucleotide sequence: TGCGCCAGCAGCTTCGACAGGGGCCGAAATTTGAACACTGAAGCTTTCTTT. It codes for CASSFDRGRNLNTEAFF. The chain employs TRBV5-1 and TRBJ1-1; 8 bases fit TRBD1. Trimming cost V 2 bases and J 0 bases; bases outside gene matches: 9. This CDR3 has 17 amino acids. Germline V gene sequence: CDR1 SGHRS, CDR2 YFSETQ.

The rearrangement uses TRBV11-2 and TRBJ2-3; a weak D match, TRBD2 (5 bases). The CDR3 sequence is 17 residues long. Trimming took off 2 bases at V and 4 bases at J, with 19 bases between the two ends. Per germline, CDR1 SGHAT and CDR2 FQNNGV. CDR3 in DNA: TGTGCCAGCAGCTTATTAACTCGGGAATTTGGATCAGATACGCAGTATTTT. Amino acids: CASSLLTREFGSDTQYF.

The rearrangement joins TRBV5-1 to TRBJ1-6; a weak D match, TRBD1 (5 bases). V was pared by 3 bases and J by 10 bases, with 17 bases between. The germline V gene has CDR1 SGHRS and CDR2 YFSETQ. The CDR3 extends over 15 amino acids. Here the CDR3 DNA reads TGCGCCAGCAGCTACTGGGGCAGGGTGGCCTCACCCCTCCACTTT. It encodes CASSYWGRVASPLHF.

The chain links TRBV18 to TRBJ2-7; 7 nucleotides line up with TRBD2. After removal of 2 bases from V and 4 bases from J, the junction contained 2 bases not matched to a gene. Looked up from germline, CDR1 is KGHSH and CDR2 is LQKENI. This CDR3 spans 13 amino acids. CDR3 sequence reads: CASSPERDYEQYF. The CDR3 DNA sequence: TGTGCCAGCTCACCAGAGCGGGATTACGAGCAGTACTTC. Filled out from reference TRBV18 and TRBJ2-7, the complete variable domain reads NAGVMQNPRHLVRRRGQEARLRCSPMKGHSHVYWYRQLPEEGLKFMVYLQKENIIDESGMPKERFSAEFPKEGPSILRIQQVVRGDSAAYFCASSPERDYEQYFGPGTRLTVT.

The rearrangement joins TRBV19 to TRBJ1-1; TRBD1 matches 7 bases. V lost 1 base, J lost 5 bases, and 4 bases stayed unmatched. Germline-derived CDR1 and CDR2 are LNHDA and SQIVND (reference sequence). The CDR3 runs to 14 residues. The chain's CDR3 is CASSIATGPTEAFF. For the CDR3, the DNA is TGTGCCAGTAGTATAGCGACAGGGCCTACTGAAGCTTTCTTT.

The rearrangement links TRBV5-5 to TRBJ1-2; D is possibly TRBD1 (6 bases). Germline assignment: CDR1 SGHKS and CDR2 YYEKEE (reference sequence). The CDR3 extends over 15 amino acids. Trimming left V 2 bases short and J 4 bases short, with 15 bases between. DNA of the CDR3: TGTGCCAGCAGCTTTCCCCGGGACACCTTCTATGGCTACACCTTC. Amino acid sequence: CASSFPRDTFYGYTF.

The chain carries TRBV5-1 and TRBJ1-2; 9 bases align to TRBD1. J lost 4 bases, V lost 4 bases, and 5 bases had no gene match. Germline lookup yields CDR1 SGHRS and CDR2 YFSETQ. This CDR3 has 14 residues. DNA of the CDR3: TGCGCCAGCAGCCCGGACAGGGGAGGCTATGGCTACACCTTC. Translated, it gives CASSPDRGGYGYTF.

The V gene is TRBV12-5, the J gene TRBJ2-2; possibly TRBD1 for D (6 bases). V lost 6 bases to trimming and J lost 4 bases, with 18 bases between them. CDR1 and CDR2 (germline): LGHNT, FRNRAP. The CDR3 has 16 residues. The CDR3 DNA sequence: TGTGCTAGTGGCCCTAGACAGGCCGGAGGCACCGGGGAGCTGTTTTTT. Its translation is CASGPRQAGGTGELFF.

This chain uses TRBV5-1 with TRBJ2-5, with TRBD2 matching 7 bases. The J segment lost 3 bases and the V segment lost 0 bases, leaving 14 bases of the junction unmatched. Germline-derived CDR1 and CDR2 are SGHRS and YFSETQ. CDR3 length: 18 amino acids. The CDR3 sequence: CASSLDLAGRVGKETQYF. CDR3 bases: TGCGCCAGCAGCTTGGATTTGGCGGGGAGGGTCGGGAAAGAGACCCAGTACTTC.

The rearrangement uses TRBV7-2 and TRBJ1-1, with a weak D call TRBD1 (5 bases). Trimming removed 6 bases at V and 4 bases at J, with 15 bases between. The V gene's germline CDR1 is SGHTA and CDR2 FQGNSA. The CDR3 loop spans 14 amino acids. Here the CDR3 reads CASRRIGAGTEAFF. CDR3 in DNA: TGTGCCAGCAGGAGGATTGGGGCTGGCACTGAAGCTTTCTTT.

The chain recombines TRBV1 with TRBJ2-1; TRBD2 reflects the table's D call only, with no check against the DNA. TRBV1 is designated a pseudogene. The CDR3 sequence is 17 residues long. The CDR3 nucleotides are TGCACCAGCAGCCGTTCGGGACTAGCGGGGATATACAATGAGCAGTTCTTC. Translated, it gives CTSSRSGLAGIYNEQFF.

The rearrangement links TRBV15 to TRBJ2-1; D unclear. Germline assignment: CDR1 LNHNV and CDR2 YYDKDF (reference sequence). The CDR3 consists of 17 residues. V lost 1 base to trimming and J lost 6 bases, with 19 bases between them. DNA for the CDR3: TGTGCCACCAGCAGAGCCGACTCTCCCACGTTTGGCAATGAGCAGTTCTTC. Translated: CATSRADSPTFGNEQFF.

The chain uses TRBV11-2 and TRBJ1-2, with D possibly matching TRBD1 (6 bases). V was pared by 6 bases and J by 8 bases, with 19 bases between. The germline gives CDR1 SGHAT, CDR2 FQNNGV. The CDR3 contains 14 residues. In DNA, the CDR3 is TGTGCCAGCAGTCCGGACAGAACCCTGCGGGGCTACACCTTC. Residues: CASSPDRTLRGYTF.

This chain joins TRBV6-5 and TRBJ1-6; the D is unclear. The length of the CDR3 is 14 residues. The ends were cut back, 8 bases at V and 6 bases at J, with 14 bases in the middle. Germline V gives CDR1 MNHEY, CDR2 SVGAGI. CDR3 residues: CASSSWSGNSPLHF. CDR3 coding DNA: TGTGCCAGCTCTAGTTGGTCCGGTAATTCACCCCTCCACTTT.

This clone was observed a handful of times. This chain links TRBV19 with TRBJ2-1; TRBD2 agrees at 8 bases. This CDR3 spans 15 amino acids. Germline assignment: CDR1 LNHDA and CDR2 SQIVND (reference sequence). V shed 0 bases, J shed 7 bases, and the junction held 5 bases outside the gene matches. CDR3 region: CASSIEAGVRNEQFF. For the CDR3, the DNA is TGTGCCAGTAGTATAGAAGCGGGAGTCCGGAATGAGCAGTTCTTC.

With regard to this clone: Given a much more abundant clone one base away, this may be a read error. In the same sample, other DNA sequences code for this CDR3. The chain recombines TRBV7-2 with TRBJ2-3, with TRBD2 identical over 8 bases. Losses at the gene ends were 8 bases for V and 0 bases for J; bases not matched to a gene: 7. In germline, CDR1 is SGHTA, CDR2 FQGNSA. This CDR3 contains 15 residues. The CDR3 nucleotides read TGTGCCAGCTCTCTGGCTAGCGGGAGCACAGATACGCAGTATTTT. Translating gives CASSLASGSTDTQYF.

V gene TRBV6-5 combines with J gene TRBJ1-6, with no clear D. This CDR3 spans 11 amino acids. Germline CDR1 and CDR2: MNHEY and SVGAGI. Trimming stripped 4 bases from V and 15 bases from J, with 10 bases between. CDR3 DNA: TGTGCCAGCAGTTCCGACACTCACCTCCACTTT. This encodes CASSSDTHLHF.

In DNA, the CDR3 is TGTGCCAGCAGCCCGAAGGCGCAGGTCGGTGAGCAGTTCTTC. It translates to CASSPKAQVGEQFF. The rearrangement joins TRBV3-1 (or the pseudogene TRBV3-2) to TRBJ2-1; no firm D call. Looked up from germline, CDR1 is LGHDT and CDR2 is YNNKEL (reference sequence). The V end lost 4 bases, the J end lost 9 bases, and 16 bases lay between the germline ends. The CDR3 has 14 residues.